The clone carrying this T cell receptor beta chain was seen many times. No antigen is known for it. The sample is drawn from a study of CD8+CD57+ T cells in acquired aplastic anemia. Study-level background: The study obtained an average of around 2.9 ug of DNA from sorted CD4+ and CD8+ cells. Average CD4+ read depth in healthy donors was around 11 million reads.

Unmatched junction bases numbered 9, after V lost 3 bases and J lost 5 bases. Germline V gives CDR1 MNHNS, CDR2 SASEGT. This CDR3 has 15 amino acids. Study-wide results and caveats: CD8+ Simpson's diversity did not differ significantly between patients and controls. Found in both controls and patients were 25 to 35 CD8+ CDR3 sequences.

Profiles of TCR beta VDJ and CDR3 were generated from a genomic DNA template. One entry per CDR3 protein results from TCRdb running MiXCR on the reads. The data hold approximately 99,000 distinct CDR3 sequences, with 50% to 65% observed a single time. The specimen was sorted CD4+, CD8+, or CD8+CD57+ T cells (not recorded which) from PBMCs. The gene calls are TRBV6-1 and TRBJ2-5; the match to TRBD1 covers 7 bases. The clonotype originates from a human donor in good health, serving as a control. The CDR3 coding sequence is TGTGCCAGCAGTGAGCCGCCGGGACAGCTCGAGACCCAGTACTTC. Its protein product is CASSEPPGQLETQYF.